Shown below are 6 T cell receptor beta chains from a single sample sequenced in a study of blood T cell repertoires in COVID-19. Sequencing was performed with immunoSEQ multiplex PCR; in TCRdb, only in-frame clones are kept and a portion is missing. The sample holds tens of thousands of clones; 85% to 90% are singletons and the top ten take 11%. Sequencing was performed on peripheral blood. The source of these receptors is an older man with active or convalescent COVID-19.

This clone was detected once. This rearrangement joins TRBV27 to TRBJ1-4; D gene unclear. Trimming removed 6 bases from V and 8 bases from J, with 16 bases in between. The CDR3 spans 14 residues. Germline V gives CDR1 MNHEY, CDR2 SMNVEV (reference sequence). Here the CDR3 DNA reads TGTGCCAGCAGAAAATCGGGGTTGGAAGAAAAACTGTTTTTT. Translating gives CASRKSGLEEKLFF.

This rearrangement joins TRBV25-1 to TRBJ1-1; the D gene is possibly TRBD1 (5 bases). Between the trimmed V and J ends, which lost 1 base and 5 bases, there was a span of 14 bases. The germline V gene has CDR1 MGHDK and CDR2 SYGVNS. The length of the CDR3 is 15 residues. The CDR3 region has the DNA TGTGCCAGCAGTGAATTCAGGGCACTGGGTACTGAAGCTTTCTTT. Protein product: CASSEFRALGTEAFF.

The chain couples TRBV11-2 to TRBJ2-7; 10 nucleotides line up with TRBD2. CDR3 length: 14 amino acids. Germline V CDR1 and CDR2: SGHAT, FQNNGV. Trimming cost V 1 base and J 5 bases; bases outside gene matches: 2. CDR3 DNA: TGTGCCAGCAGCTTAGGCCTAGCGGGAGACGAGCAGTACTTC. It is translated as CASSLGLAGDEQYF.

This clone was seen more than once but under ten times. The CDR3 bases are TGTGCCAGCCCTCAAGCTCTTAGAGGGACAGGGAGGGGCAATCAGCCCCAGCATTTT. Translation gives CASPQALRGTGRGNQPQHF. The chain is built from TRBV7-9 and TRBJ1-5; 9 bases match TRBD1. From germline, CDR1 is SEHNR and CDR2 FQNEAQ (reference sequence). The junction had 19 bases not matched to a gene; V was cut back by 8 bases and J by 2 bases. The CDR3 covers 19 residues.

The V call is TRBV7-2, the J call TRBJ1-4, with a weak D call TRBD1 (6 bases). From germline, CDR1 is SGHTA and CDR2 FQGNSA. Trimming removed 2 bases at V and 2 bases at J, with 9 bases between. This CDR3 has 15 residues. Written as DNA, the CDR3 is TGTGCCAGCAGCTTAATGGGGGCGACTAATGAAAAACTGTTTTTT. Amino acids: CASSLMGATNEKLFF.

This clone has just one count. The chain employs TRBV9 and TRBJ2-1, with 14 bases identical to TRBD2. The CDR3 consists of 15 residues. Trimming cost V 4 bases and J 6 bases; bases outside gene matches: 3. CDR1 and CDR2 (germline): SGDLS, YYNGEE. CDR3 nucleotide sequence: TGTGCCAGCAGCTCCGGACTAGCGGGGGGCAATGAGCAGTTCTTC. Translated, it gives CASSSGLAGGNEQFF. Full variable domain (missing parts from reference TRBV9 and TRBJ2-1): DSGVTQTPKHLITATGQRVTLRCSPRSGDLSVYWYQQSLDQGLQFLIQYYNGEERAKGNILERFSAQQFPDLHSELNLSSLELGDSALYFCASSSGLAGGNEQFFGPGTRLTVL.